The 20 T cell receptor beta chains reported below all come from one sample, sequenced in a study of brain T cells in children with intractable seizures. TCRdb's table, derived via immunoSEQ multiplex PCR, lists solely in-frame clones and lacks some. This sample has 60,000 to 85,000 clones, with around 93% found just once. The material was peripheral blood, obtained at surgery. The receptors shown here come from a boy under two years old with tuberous sclerosis and intractable seizures.

The rearrangement joins TRBV27 to TRBJ2-3; D is ambiguous. CDR1 and CDR2 (germline): MNHEY, SMNVEV (reference sequence). V lost 3 bases and J lost 4, with 8 bases in between. The CDR3 covers 13 residues. The CDR3 sequence is CASSLNQPDTQYF. The CDR3 DNA reads as TGTGCCAGCAGTTTGAACCAACCAGATACGCAGTATTTT.

The chain couples TRBV21-1 to TRBJ2-7; the table gives TRBD2 as D, unverified against the DNA. TRBV21-1 is classified as a pseudogene. The CDR3 spans 16 residues. CDR3 residues: CASRHRTTSPYYEQYF. In DNA, the CDR3 is TGTGCCAGCAGACACCGAACTACAAGCCCTTACTACGAGCAGTACTTC.

The chain combines TRBV29-1 with TRBJ2-1; D is uncertain. V shed 8 bases and J shed 7 bases, with 12 bases lying between them. The germline V gene encodes CDR1 SQVTM and CDR2 ANQGSEA. This CDR3 has 11 amino acids. DNA for the CDR3: TGCAGCATTCCCATGGGTAATGAGCAGTTCTTC. Amino acids: CSIPMGNEQFF.

This chain connects TRBV6-6 to TRBJ1-1, with 12 bases identical to TRBD1. The length of the CDR3 is 16 residues. J gave up 4 bases and V 6 bases, and 9 bases lay outside the gene matches. Germline lookup yields CDR1 MNHNY and CDR2 SVGAGI (reference sequence). CDR3 DNA sequence: TGTGCCAGCAGCCTTCCGGGACAGGGGGCCGGCACTGAAGCTTTCTTT. Translated: CASSLPGQGAGTEAFF.

The CDR3 coding sequence is TGTGCCATCAGACCGGGACTAGCGGGAGCCGATGAGCAGTTCTTC. Amino acid sequence: CAIRPGLAGADEQFF. This chain links TRBV10-3 with TRBJ2-1, with TRBD2 matching 14 bases. CDR1 is ENHRY and CDR2 is SYGVKD in the germline V gene. The CDR3 is 15 residues long. The V and J ends lost 6 bases and 8 bases, in that order; junction bases with no gene match: 6.

The rearrangement uses TRBV6-5 and TRBJ2-2; a weak D match, TRBD2 (5 bases). Deletions cut 2 bases from V and 14 bases from J, with 12 bases between. Looked up from germline, CDR1 is MNHEY and CDR2 is SVGAGI. The CDR3 totals 12 residues. DNA for the CDR3: TGTGCCAGCAGTTACGAGGGATTAGAACTGTTTTTT. Encoded protein: CASSYEGLELFF.

This clone was seen once. The chain links TRBV7-6 to TRBJ2-1; 7 positions agree with TRBD2. This CDR3 contains 16 residues. With V trimmed by 5 bases and J by 4 bases, 11 bases remained unmatched. Germline V gene lookup returns CDR1 SGHVS and CDR2 FNYEAQ. The CDR3 sequence is CASSQAWGGPYNEQFF. The CDR3 DNA is TGTGCCAGCAGCCAAGCATGGGGGGGACCTTACAATGAGCAGTTCTTC.

This clone was detected only once. The chain employs TRBV30 and TRBJ2-5, with D hard to call. CDR3 size: 16 residues. Germline V gives CDR1 GTSNPN, CDR2 SVGIG (reference sequence). The germline V and J ends were trimmed by 0 bases and 3 bases, with 17 bases remaining between them. The CDR3 coding sequence is TGTGCCTGGAGTGTACCTCTTTCGCGCCCAAAAGAGACCCAGTACTTC. Amino acid sequence: CAWSVPLSRPKETQYF.

The V call is TRBV10-3, the J call TRBJ2-1; no definite D call. With 3 bases removed from V and 8 bases from J, the gap between germline ends came to 11 bases. CDR3 length: 13 amino acids. From germline, CDR1 is ENHRY and CDR2 SYGVKD. CDR3 coding DNA: TGTGCCATCAGTGAAATCGGTGGGTATGAGCAGTTCTTC. Translating gives CAISEIGGYEQFF.

J is TRBJ2-3 and V is TRBV2; the match to TRBD2 covers 7 bases. The germline V gene encodes CDR1 SNHLY and CDR2 FYNNEI. CDR3 length equals 15 residues. J gave up 4 bases and V 6 bases, and 10 bases lay outside the gene matches. Written as DNA, the CDR3 is TGTGCCAGCAGGCTCCTCGGACTAGTGGCAGATACGCAGTATTTT. Translated: CASRLLGLVADTQYF.

The chain links TRBV7-2 to TRBJ2-7; 9 positions agree with TRBD1. The junction had 9 bases not matched to a gene; V was cut back by 5 bases and J by 1 base. This CDR3 spans 16 amino acids. Germline V CDR1 and CDR2: SGHTA, FQGNSA. DNA for the CDR3: TGTGCCAGCAGCATGATCTCCGGGACAGGGTCCTACGAGCAGTACTTC. It encodes CASSMISGTGSYEQYF. The whole variable domain, filled in from reference TRBV7-2 and TRBJ2-7, reads GAGVSQSPSNKVTEKGKDVELRCDPISGHTALYWYRQSLGQGLEFLIYFQGNSAPDKSGLPSDRFSAERTGGSVSTLTIQRTQQEDSAVYLCASSMISGTGSYEQYFGPGTRLTVT.

The sample holds one count of this clone. This chain connects TRBV7-9 to TRBJ1-2; no reliable D call. CDR3 size: 13 residues. V lost 0 bases and J 4 bases, leaving 6 bases between the germline ends. Per germline, CDR1 SEHNR and CDR2 FQNEAQ (reference sequence). CDR3 in amino acids: CASSLAGFYGYTF. The CDR3 nucleotides are TGTGCCAGCAGCTTAGCGGGGTTCTATGGCTACACCTTC.

The chain has TRBV6-1 and TRBJ2-3, with D perhaps TRBD2 (5 bases). V lost 2 bases and J lost 1, with 10 bases in between. The CDR3 runs to 15 residues. Germline V gene lookup returns CDR1 MNHNS and CDR2 SASEGT. The CDR3 region has the DNA TGTGCCAGCAGTGAATGGGTTAGCGGCACAGATACGCAGTATTTT. Translated: CASSEWVSGTDTQYF.

The V and J genes are TRBV5-1 and TRBJ2-5, with 7 bases aligning to TRBD1. CDR1 and CDR2 (germline): SGHRS, YFSETQ. The CDR3 is 15 residues long. Trimming removed 0 bases from V and 3 bases from J; junction bases left unmatched: 5. CDR3 sequence reads: CASSLEGTAKETQYF. DNA for the CDR3: TGCGCCAGCAGCTTGGAGGGGACAGCCAAAGAGACCCAGTACTTC.

This chain joins TRBV30 and TRBJ2-3, with D perhaps matching TRBD2 (6 bases). The CDR3 covers 14 residues. V lost 1 base and J 0 bases, leaving 8 bases between the germline ends. The germline gives CDR1 GTSNPN, CDR2 SVGIG (reference sequence). CDR3 region: CAWSAGSSTDTQYF. In DNA form, the CDR3 reads TGTGCCTGGAGTGCCGGGAGTAGCACAGATACGCAGTATTTT.

V gene TRBV19 combines with J gene TRBJ1-3; D unresolved. The germline gives CDR1 LNHDA, CDR2 SQIVND (reference sequence). The CDR3 runs 13 residues. V was cut by 4 bases and J by 0 bases, with 4 bases left in between. The CDR3 DNA follows: TGTGCCAGTAGTAGAGGCTCTGGAAACACCATATATTTT. Encoded protein: CASSRGSGNTIYF. The full variable domain, its missing parts supplied by reference TRBV19 and TRBJ1-3, is DGGITQSPKYLFRKEGQNVTLSCEQNLNHDAMYWYRQDPGQGLRLIYYSQIVNDFQKGDIAEGYSVSREKKESFPLTVTSAQKNPTAFYLCASSRGSGNTIYFGEGSWLTVV.

The chain uses TRBV7-8 and TRBJ2-5; D uncertain. In germline, CDR1 is SGHVS, CDR2 FQNEAQ. CDR3 length equals 17 residues. The V end lost 1 base, the J end lost 1 base, and 16 bases lay between the germline ends. The CDR3 protein is CASSLVSGGGSQETQYF. CDR3 coding DNA: TGTGCCAGCAGCTTAGTATCGGGTGGCGGATCCCAAGAGACCCAGTACTTC.

The chain couples TRBV15 to TRBJ1-1; D gene unclear. This CDR3 comprises 16 residues. Looked up from germline, CDR1 is LNHNV and CDR2 is YYDKDF (reference sequence). Deletions cut 0 bases from V and 4 bases from J, with 15 bases between. CDR3 amino acids: CATSRDLFGSSTEAFF. DNA of the CDR3: TGTGCCACCAGCAGAGATCTCTTTGGATCAAGCACTGAAGCTTTCTTT.

This chain uses TRBV11-2 with TRBJ1-1; TRBD1 aligns across 7 bases. CDR3 length: 14 amino acids. J was trimmed by 1 base and V by 4 bases; bases with no gene match: 3. CDR1 and CDR2 (germline): SGHAT, FQNNGV. CDR3 nucleotide sequence: TGTGCCAGCAGCTCCCGGACAGGGAACACTGAAGCTTTCTTT. Translated: CASSSRTGNTEAFF.

The chain joins TRBV11-2 to TRBJ2-7, with 11 bases aligning to TRBD2. Germline CDR1 is SGHAT and CDR2 is FQNNGV. The CDR3 is made up of 18 amino acids. The V segment lost 0 bases and the J segment 1 base; nucleotides outside the gene matches: 8. The CDR3 coding sequence is TGTGCCAGCAGCTTAGATCTAACTAGCGGGAGACCTTCCTACGAGCAGTACTTC. Its protein product is CASSLDLTSGRPSYEQYF.